One sample yielded the 4 T cell receptor beta chains listed below, sequenced in a study of T cell responses to AZD1222 COVID-19 vaccine (dated by TCRdb to about 2021). Libraries were prepared through the immunoSEQ multiplex PCR assay. TCRdb carries this immuneACCESS record with in-frame sequences only. Its versions omit some clonotypes, under half of them owing to an unresolved V gene in the studies checked, with the rest unexplained. The sample profile shows around 150,000 clones; over 75% of them were found once. Together, the top ten hold more than 3% of the sample. What the time point label conveys for this sample: about 28 days (+/-7) after the second vaccine dose. Sequenced here: peripheral blood, sampled 28 days after the second AZD1222 dose. The receptor set was obtained from an adult who received the AZD1222 COVID-19 vaccine.

About this clone itself: This sample includes further DNA sequences coding for the same CDR3. The genes are TRBV20-1 and TRBJ1-5, with D unresolved. This CDR3 spans 13 amino acids. Trimming took off 3 bases at V and 1 base at J, with 7 bases between the two ends. Germline V lookup: CDR1 DFQATT, CDR2 SNEGSKA (reference sequence). The CDR3 DNA reads as TGCAGTGCTAGTGAAGGGAGCAATCAGCCCCAGCATTTT. It specifies CSASEGSNQPQHF.

The V and J genes are TRBV11-2 and TRBJ2-5, with TRBD2 matching over 14 bases. Losses at the gene ends were 4 bases for V and 4 bases for J; bases not matched to a gene: 5. Germline V gives CDR1 SGHAT, CDR2 FQNNGV. The CDR3 runs to 16 residues. CDR3 bases: TGTGCCAGCAGCTCCCTGACTAGCGGGAGGGGAGAGACCCAGTACTTC. Translated, it gives CASSSLTSGRGETQYF.

The V call is TRBV29-1, the J call TRBJ2-1; D call uncertain. The V end was cut by 4 bases, the J end by 1 base, with 8 bases between. The germline gives CDR1 SQVTM, CDR2 ANQGSEA. The length of the CDR3 is 13 residues. The DNA of the CDR3 is TGCAGCGTTGTAGCAGCGTCCTACAATGAGCAGTTCTTC. It encodes CSVVAASYNEQFF.

The rearrangement links TRBV19 to TRBJ2-5, with 9 nucleotides matching TRBD2. CDR3 length: 14 residues. J gave up 1 base and V 7 bases, and 4 bases lay outside the gene matches. Looked up from germline, CDR1 is LNHDA and CDR2 is SQIVND (reference sequence). In DNA form, the CDR3 reads TGTGCCAGTACTCCTAGCGGGGTCCAAGAGACCCAGTACTTC. The encoded protein is CASTPSGVQETQYF.